This paragraph covers one T cell receptor beta chain sequence. The antigen is unknown. Researchers report immunoSEQ v3.0 was run at survey level. TCRdb keeps only in-frame clones here, not all; method: immunoSEQ multiplex PCR. The sample lists some 40,000 clones, over 80% occurring once. The data derive from a study of long-term antiretroviral therapy in people with HIV. Overall study: The earliest samples came from an era when ART typically awaited falling CD4 counts. Findings and caveats of the study: Those clones which expanded before ART made up the dominant part of the repertoire at all time points. Versus controls, repertoires in people with HIV had narrower CDR3 length ranges.

V trimming: 0 bases; J trimming: 3 bases; junction bases outside the gene matches: 4. Germline V lookup: CDR1 LGHNA, CDR2 YNFKEQ. This CDR3 contains 18 residues. Sequences were derived from unsorted PBMCs, sampled 1 year after starting antiretroviral therapy. V is TRBV4-2 and J is TRBJ2-6; 11 bases map to TRBD1. This TCR was sampled from a man aged 18 to 30 with HIV. The CDR3, as DNA: TGTGCCAGCAGCCAAGAGGGACAGGGGGTGGGTGGGGCCAACGTCCTGACTTTC. Its translation: CASSQEGQGVGGANVLTF.